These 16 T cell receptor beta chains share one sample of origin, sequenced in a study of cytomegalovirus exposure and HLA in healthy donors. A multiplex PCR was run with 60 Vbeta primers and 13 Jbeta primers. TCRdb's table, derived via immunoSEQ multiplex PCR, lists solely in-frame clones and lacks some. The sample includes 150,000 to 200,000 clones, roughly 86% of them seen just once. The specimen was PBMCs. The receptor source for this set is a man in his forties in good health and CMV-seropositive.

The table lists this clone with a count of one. CDR3 DNA: TGTGCCAGTAGTTCCCGTGGTAGCGGGGGGGTAAATGAGCAGTTCTTC. Translating it yields CASSSRGSGGVNEQFF. The chain combines TRBV19 with TRBJ2-1; 11 bases fit TRBD2. CDR3 length: 16 amino acids. CDR1 and CDR2 from the germline V gene are LNHDA and SQIVND (reference sequence). The J segment lost 7 bases and the V segment lost 5 bases, leaving 10 bases of the junction unmatched.

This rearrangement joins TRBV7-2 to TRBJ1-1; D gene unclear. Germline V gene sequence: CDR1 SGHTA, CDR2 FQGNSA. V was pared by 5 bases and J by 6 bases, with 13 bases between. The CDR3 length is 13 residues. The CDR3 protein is CASSLERSAEAFF. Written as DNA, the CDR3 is TGTGCCAGCAGCCTCGAGCGAAGCGCTGAAGCTTTCTTT.

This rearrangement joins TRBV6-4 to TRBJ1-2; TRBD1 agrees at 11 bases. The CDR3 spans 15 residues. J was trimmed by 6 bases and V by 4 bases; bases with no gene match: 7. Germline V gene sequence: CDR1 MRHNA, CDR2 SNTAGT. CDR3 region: CASSALRTGGDGYTF. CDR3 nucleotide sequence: TGTGCCAGCAGTGCCCTCCGGACAGGGGGCGATGGCTACACCTTC.

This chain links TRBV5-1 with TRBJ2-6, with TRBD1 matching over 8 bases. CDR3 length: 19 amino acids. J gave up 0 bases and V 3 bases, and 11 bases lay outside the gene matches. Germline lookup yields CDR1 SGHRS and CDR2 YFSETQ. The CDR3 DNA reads TGCGCCAGCAGCTCCGACCCGACAGGGGTGAGCTCTGGGGCCAACGTCCTGACTTTC. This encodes CASSSDPTGVSSGANVLTF.

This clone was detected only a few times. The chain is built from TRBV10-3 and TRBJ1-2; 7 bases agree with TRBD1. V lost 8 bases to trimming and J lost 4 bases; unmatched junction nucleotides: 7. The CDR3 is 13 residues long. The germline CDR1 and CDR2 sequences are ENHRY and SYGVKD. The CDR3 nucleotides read TGTGCCATCGGATCAGGGGGTGGCTATGGCTACACCTTC. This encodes CAIGSGGGYGYTF.

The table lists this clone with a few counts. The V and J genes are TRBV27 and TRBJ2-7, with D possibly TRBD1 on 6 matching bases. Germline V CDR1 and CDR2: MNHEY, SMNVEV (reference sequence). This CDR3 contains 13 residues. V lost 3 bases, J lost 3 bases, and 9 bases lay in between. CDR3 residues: CASSFYRDYEQYF. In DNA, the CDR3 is TGTGCCAGCAGTTTCTACAGGGACTACGAGCAGTACTTC.

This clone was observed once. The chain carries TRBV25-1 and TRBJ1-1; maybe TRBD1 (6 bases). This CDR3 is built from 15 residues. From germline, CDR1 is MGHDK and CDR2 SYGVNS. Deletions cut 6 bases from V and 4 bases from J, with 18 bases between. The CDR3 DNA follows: TGTGCCAGCAGGGGGGGCGGGAGGGGGGTCACTGAAGCTTTCTTT. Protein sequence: CASRGGGRGVTEAFF.

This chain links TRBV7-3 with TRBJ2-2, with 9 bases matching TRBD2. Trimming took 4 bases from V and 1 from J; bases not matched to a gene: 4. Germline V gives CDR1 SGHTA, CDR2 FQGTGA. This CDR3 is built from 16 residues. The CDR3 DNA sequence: TGTGCCAGCAGCTGGGGACTAGCCATGAACACCGGGGAGCTGTTTTTT. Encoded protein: CASSWGLAMNTGELFF.

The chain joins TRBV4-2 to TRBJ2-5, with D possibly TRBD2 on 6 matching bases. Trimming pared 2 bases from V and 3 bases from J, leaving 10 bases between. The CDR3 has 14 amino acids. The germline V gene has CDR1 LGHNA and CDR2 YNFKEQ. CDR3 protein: CASSQTTRKETQYF. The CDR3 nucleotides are TGTGCCAGCAGCCAAACGACTAGAAAAGAGACCCAGTACTTC.

Here the CDR3 reads CATSPRGGKAPYEQYF. The CDR3 DNA follows: TGTGCCACCAGCCCCCGGGGGGGGAAGGCCCCCTACGAGCAGTACTTC. The chain couples TRBV15 to TRBJ2-7; 8 bases line up with TRBD2. The CDR3 is 16 amino acids. The germline CDR1 and CDR2 sequences are LNHNV and YYDKDF (reference sequence). J lost 2 bases, V lost 5 bases, and 11 bases had no gene match. Combining the CDR3 with reference TRBV15 and TRBJ2-7 gives the whole variable domain DAMVIQNPRYQVTQFGKPVTLSCSQTLNHNVMYWYQQKSSQAPKLLFHYYDKDFNNEADTPDNFQSRRPNTSFCFLDIRSPGLGDTAMYLCATSPRGGKAPYEQYFGPGTRLTVT.

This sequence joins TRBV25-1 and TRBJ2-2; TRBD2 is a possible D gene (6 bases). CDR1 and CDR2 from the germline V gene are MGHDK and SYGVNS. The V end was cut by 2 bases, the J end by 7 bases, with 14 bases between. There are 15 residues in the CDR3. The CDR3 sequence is CASSERGGGNGELFF. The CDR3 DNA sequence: TGTGCCAGCAGTGAAAGGGGTGGGGGGAACGGGGAGCTGTTTTTT.

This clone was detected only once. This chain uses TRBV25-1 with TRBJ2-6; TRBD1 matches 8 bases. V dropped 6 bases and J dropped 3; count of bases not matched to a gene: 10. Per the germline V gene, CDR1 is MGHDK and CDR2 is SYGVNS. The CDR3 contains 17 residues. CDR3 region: CASSARQGAGGANVLTF. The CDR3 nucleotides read TGTGCCAGCAGCGCCAGGCAGGGGGCCGGTGGGGCCAACGTCCTGACTTTC.

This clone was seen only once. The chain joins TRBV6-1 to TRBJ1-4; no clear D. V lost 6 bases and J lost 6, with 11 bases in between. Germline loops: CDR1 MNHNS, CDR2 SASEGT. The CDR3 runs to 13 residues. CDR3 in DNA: TGTGCCAGCAGGCGAACAGTGGATGAAAAACTGTTTTTT. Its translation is CASRRTVDEKLFF.

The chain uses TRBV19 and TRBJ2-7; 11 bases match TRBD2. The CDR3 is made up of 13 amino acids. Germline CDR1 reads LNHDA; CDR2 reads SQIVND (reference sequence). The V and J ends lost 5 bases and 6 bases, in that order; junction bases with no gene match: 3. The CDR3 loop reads CASSSGLAGEQYF. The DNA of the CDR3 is TGTGCCAGTAGTTCCGGACTAGCGGGCGAGCAGTACTTC.

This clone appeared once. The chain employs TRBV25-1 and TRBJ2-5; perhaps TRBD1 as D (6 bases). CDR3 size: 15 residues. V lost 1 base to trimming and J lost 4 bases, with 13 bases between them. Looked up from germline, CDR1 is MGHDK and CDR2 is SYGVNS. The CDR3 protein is CASSELVGRGETQYF. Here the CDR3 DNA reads TGTGCCAGCAGTGAATTAGTTGGCAGGGGAGAGACCCAGTACTTC.

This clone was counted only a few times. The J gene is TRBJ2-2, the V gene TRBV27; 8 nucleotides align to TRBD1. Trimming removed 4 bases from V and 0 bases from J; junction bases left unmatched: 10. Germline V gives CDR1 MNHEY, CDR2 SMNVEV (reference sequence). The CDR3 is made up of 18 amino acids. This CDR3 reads CASSSNRDRFANTGELFF. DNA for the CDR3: TGTGCCAGCAGTTCCAACCGGGACAGGTTTGCGAACACCGGGGAGCTGTTTTTT.